The rows below give T cell receptor beta chains drawn from one sample of a study of cytomegalovirus exposure and HLA in healthy donors. Sequenced by immunoSEQ multiplex PCR; TCRdb stores in-frame clones only, minus some. The data show approximately 140,000 clones, with around three fifths seen just once and around 1.8% held by the top ten. Sample: PBMCs. These receptors were collected from a male donor in good health and CMV-seronegative. Each CDR3 is given with its conserved first and last residue. The order of the fields is V gene, J gene, CDR3 protein.

V gene: TRBV7-8
J gene: TRBJ2-7
CDR3 protein: CASSLLTSSYEQYF

V gene: TRBV5-1
J gene: TRBJ2-2
CDR3 protein: CASSLKGLAGERTGELFF

V gene: TRBV7-2
J gene: TRBJ1-4
CDR3 protein: CASSWAGEEKLFF

V gene: TRBV7-9
J gene: TRBJ2-7
CDR3 protein: CASSLATGRPYEQYF

V gene: TRBV2
J gene: TRBJ1-2
CDR3 protein: CASSESPAFYGYTF

V gene: TRBV28
J gene: TRBJ2-3
CDR3 protein: CASRTPGGYTQYF

V gene: TRBV4-3
J gene: TRBJ1-3
CDR3 protein: CASSQDLHSSSGNTIYF

V gene: TRBV25-1
J gene: TRBJ1-1
CDR3 protein: CASSDVGGRHLNTEAFF

V gene: TRBV5-8
J gene: TRBJ1-5
CDR3 protein: CASSTIGWVRGNLSNQPQHF

V gene: TRBV19
J gene: TRBJ1-1
CDR3 protein: CASSRSAGAGTEAFF